This T cell receptor beta chain came from a study of cytomegalovirus exposure and HLA in healthy donors. The study ran its PCR with 60 Vbeta and 13 Jbeta primers. Generated by immunoSEQ multiplex PCR, the TCRdb table keeps only in-frame clones and is missing some. The profile shows over 150,000 clones, 75% to 85% of them singletons. The sequenced sample consisted of PBMCs. The TCR sequence derives from a woman between 50 and 59 years old in good health and CMV-seropositive.

The CDR3 loop is CATTITSGVFDEQFF. For the CDR3, the DNA is TGTGCCACCACGATCACTAGCGGGGTGTTCGATGAGCAGTTCTTC. The chain recombines TRBV19 with TRBJ2-1; 10 bases map to TRBD2. Trimming cost V 10 bases and J 8 bases; bases outside gene matches: 14. Germline values: CDR1 LNHDA, CDR2 SQIVND (reference sequence). The CDR3 consists of 15 residues.